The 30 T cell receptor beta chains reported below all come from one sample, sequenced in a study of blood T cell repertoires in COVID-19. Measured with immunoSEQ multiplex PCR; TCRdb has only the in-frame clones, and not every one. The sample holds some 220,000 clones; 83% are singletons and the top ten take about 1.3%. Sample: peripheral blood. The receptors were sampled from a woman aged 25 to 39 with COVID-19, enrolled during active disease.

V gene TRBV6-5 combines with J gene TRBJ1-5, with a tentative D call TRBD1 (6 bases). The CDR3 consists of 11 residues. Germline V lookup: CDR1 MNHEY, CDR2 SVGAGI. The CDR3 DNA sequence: TGTGCAACAGGGTCCGGTCAGCCCCAGCATTTT. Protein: CATGSGQPQHF.

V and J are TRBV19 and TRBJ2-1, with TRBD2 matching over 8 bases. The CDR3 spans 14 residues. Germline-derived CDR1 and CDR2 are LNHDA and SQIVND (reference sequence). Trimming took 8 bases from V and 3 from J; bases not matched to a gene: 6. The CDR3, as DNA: TGTGCCAGTGCCGCGGGACTAGTCTACAATGAGCAGTTCTTC. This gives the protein CASAAGLVYNEQFF.

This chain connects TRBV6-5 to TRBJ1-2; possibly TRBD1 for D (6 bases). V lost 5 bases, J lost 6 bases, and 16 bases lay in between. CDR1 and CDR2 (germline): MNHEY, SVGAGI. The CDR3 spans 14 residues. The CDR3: CASSLSRDKDGYTF. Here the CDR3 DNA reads TGTGCCAGCAGTCTGTCCCGGGACAAGGATGGCTACACCTTC.

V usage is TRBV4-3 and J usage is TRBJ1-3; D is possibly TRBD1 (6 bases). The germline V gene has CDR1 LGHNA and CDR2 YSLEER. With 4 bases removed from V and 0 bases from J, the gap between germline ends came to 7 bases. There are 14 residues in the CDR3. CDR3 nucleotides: TGCGCCAGCAGCCTGGACAGCTCTGGAAACACCATATATTTT. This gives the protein CASSLDSSGNTIYF.

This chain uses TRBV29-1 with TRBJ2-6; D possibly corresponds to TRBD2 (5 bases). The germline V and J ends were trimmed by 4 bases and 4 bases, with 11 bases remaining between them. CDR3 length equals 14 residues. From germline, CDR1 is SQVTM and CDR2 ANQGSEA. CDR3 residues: CSVVEGAGANVLTF. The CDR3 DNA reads TGCAGCGTTGTCGAGGGAGCCGGGGCCAACGTCCTGACTTTC.

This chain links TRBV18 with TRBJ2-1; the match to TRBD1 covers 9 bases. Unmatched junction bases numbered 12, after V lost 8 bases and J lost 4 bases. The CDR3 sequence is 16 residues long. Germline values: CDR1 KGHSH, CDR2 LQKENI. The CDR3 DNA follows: TGTGCCAGCCCCTATCCTTACAGGGGGCCGTACAATGAGCAGTTCTTC. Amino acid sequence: CASPYPYRGPYNEQFF.

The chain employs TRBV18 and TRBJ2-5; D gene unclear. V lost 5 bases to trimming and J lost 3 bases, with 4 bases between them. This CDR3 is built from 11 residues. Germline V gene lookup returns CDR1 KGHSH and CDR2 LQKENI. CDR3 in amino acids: CASSFKETQYF. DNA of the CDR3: TGTGCCAGCTCATTTAAAGAGACCCAGTACTTC.

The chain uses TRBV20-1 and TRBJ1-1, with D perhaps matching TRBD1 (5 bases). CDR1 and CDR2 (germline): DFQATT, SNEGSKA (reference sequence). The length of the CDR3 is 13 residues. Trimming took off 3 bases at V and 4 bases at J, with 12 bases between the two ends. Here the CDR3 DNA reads TGCAGTGCTAGTGAAGGGGCCCCCACTGAAGCTTTCTTT. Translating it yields CSASEGAPTEAFF.

The CDR3 DNA reads as TGTGCCAGCAGAAAACTAGTTCAAGAGACCCAGTACTTC. This gives the protein CASRKLVQETQYF. The chain recombines TRBV7-9 with TRBJ2-5, with a possible D match to TRBD2 (5 bases). The CDR3 spans 13 residues. The germline gives CDR1 SEHNR, CDR2 FQNEAQ (reference sequence). Trimming shortened V by 6 bases and J by 2 bases, and 10 bases separated the two germline ends.

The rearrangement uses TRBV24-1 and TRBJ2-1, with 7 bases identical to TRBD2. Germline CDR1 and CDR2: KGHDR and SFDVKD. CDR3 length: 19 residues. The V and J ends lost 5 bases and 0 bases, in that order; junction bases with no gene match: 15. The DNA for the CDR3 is TGTGCCACCAGTGGGCCCCCTTCAGCGGGGACGAGCTCCTACAATGAGCAGTTCTTC. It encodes CATSGPPSAGTSSYNEQFF.

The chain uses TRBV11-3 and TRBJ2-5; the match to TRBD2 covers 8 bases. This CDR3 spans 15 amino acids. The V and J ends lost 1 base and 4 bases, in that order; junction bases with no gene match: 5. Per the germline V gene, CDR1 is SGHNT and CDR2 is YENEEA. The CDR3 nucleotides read TGTGCCAGCAGCTTAGGCGGGGGGTTTGGAGAGACCCAGTACTTC. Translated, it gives CASSLGGGFGETQYF.

CDR3: CASSRQGQDTQYF. The DNA of the CDR3 is TGCGCCAGCAGCCGACAGGGGCAAGATACGCAGTATTTT. This sequence joins TRBV4-3 and TRBJ2-3, with 8 bases fitting TRBD1. The CDR3 loop spans 13 amino acids. J gave up 5 bases and V 4 bases, and 2 bases lay outside the gene matches. Per the germline V gene, CDR1 is LGHNA and CDR2 is YSLEER.

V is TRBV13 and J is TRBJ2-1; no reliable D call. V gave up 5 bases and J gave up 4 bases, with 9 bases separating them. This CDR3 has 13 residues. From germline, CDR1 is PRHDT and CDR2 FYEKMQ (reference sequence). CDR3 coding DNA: TGTGCCAGCAGCCCCCAGGATTACAATGAGCAGTTCTTC. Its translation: CASSPQDYNEQFF.

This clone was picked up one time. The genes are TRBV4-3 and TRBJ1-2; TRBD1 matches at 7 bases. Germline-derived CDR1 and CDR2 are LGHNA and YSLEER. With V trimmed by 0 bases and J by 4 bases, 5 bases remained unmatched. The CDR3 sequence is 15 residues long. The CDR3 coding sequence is TGCGCCAGCAGCCAAGAAGGCCAGGGGGGCTATGGCTACACCTTC. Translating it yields CASSQEGQGGYGYTF.

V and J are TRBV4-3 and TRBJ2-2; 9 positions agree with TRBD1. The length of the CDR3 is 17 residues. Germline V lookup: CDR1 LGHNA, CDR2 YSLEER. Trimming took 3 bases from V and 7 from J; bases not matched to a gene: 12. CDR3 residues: CASSQVPGTGKGGELFF. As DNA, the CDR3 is TGCGCCAGCAGCCAGGTCCCCGGGACAGGGAAGGGCGGGGAGCTGTTTTTT.

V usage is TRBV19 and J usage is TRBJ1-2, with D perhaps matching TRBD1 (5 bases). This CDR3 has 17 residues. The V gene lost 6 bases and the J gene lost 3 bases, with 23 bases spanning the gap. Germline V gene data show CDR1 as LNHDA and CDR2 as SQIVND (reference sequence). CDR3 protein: CASRRSALEGRYYGYTF. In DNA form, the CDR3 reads TGTGCCAGTAGGCGCAGCGCCTTGGAGGGGAGGTACTATGGCTACACCTTC.

CDR3: CASSILTGGASDTEAFF. CDR3 in DNA: TGTGCCAGTAGTATCCTGACAGGGGGCGCCTCGGACACTGAAGCTTTCTTT. The genes are TRBV19 and TRBJ1-1; the match to TRBD1 covers 10 bases. The CDR3 spans 17 residues. Germline values: CDR1 LNHDA, CDR2 SQIVND (reference sequence). With 3 bases clipped from V and 3 bases from J, the junction kept 10 bases outside the gene matches.

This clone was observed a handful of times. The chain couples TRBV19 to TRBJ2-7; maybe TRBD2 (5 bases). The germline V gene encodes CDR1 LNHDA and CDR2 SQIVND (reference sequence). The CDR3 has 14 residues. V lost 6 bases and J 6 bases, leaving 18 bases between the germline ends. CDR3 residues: CASRPEGRTGEQYF. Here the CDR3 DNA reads TGTGCCAGTAGGCCAGAGGGCAGGACTGGCGAGCAGTACTTC.

The CDR3 DNA reads as TGTGCCAGCAGGAGACAGGACTCCTACGAGCAGTACTTC. It encodes CASRRQDSYEQYF. The rearrangement joins TRBV14 to TRBJ2-7, with a weak D call TRBD1 (6 bases). V lost 6 bases and J lost 0, with 9 bases in between. The CDR3 runs to 13 residues. Per the germline V gene, CDR1 is SGHDN and CDR2 is FVKESK.

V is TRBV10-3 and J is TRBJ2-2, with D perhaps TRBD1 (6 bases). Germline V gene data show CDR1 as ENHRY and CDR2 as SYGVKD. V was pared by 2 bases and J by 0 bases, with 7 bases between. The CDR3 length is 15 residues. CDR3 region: CAISEGTSNTGELFF. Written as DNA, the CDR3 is TGTGCCATCAGTGAGGGGACATCGAACACCGGGGAGCTGTTTTTT.

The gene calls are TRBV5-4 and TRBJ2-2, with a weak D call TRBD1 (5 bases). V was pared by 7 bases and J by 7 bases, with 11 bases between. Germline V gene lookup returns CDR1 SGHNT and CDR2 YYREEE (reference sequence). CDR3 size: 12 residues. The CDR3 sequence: CASLGGHGELFF. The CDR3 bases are TGTGCCAGCTTAGGTGGACACGGGGAGCTGTTTTTT.

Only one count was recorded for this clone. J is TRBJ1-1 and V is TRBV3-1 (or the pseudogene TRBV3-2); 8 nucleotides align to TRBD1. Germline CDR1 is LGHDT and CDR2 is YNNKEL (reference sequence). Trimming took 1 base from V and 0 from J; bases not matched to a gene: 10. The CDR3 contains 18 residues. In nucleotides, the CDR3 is TGTGCCAGCAGCCAAGGCCCCGGGACAGGTTTTATGAACACTGAAGCTTTCTTT. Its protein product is CASSQGPGTGFMNTEAFF.

For the CDR3, the DNA is TGCGCCAGCAGCTATATACAGGGGTACAATCAGCCCCAGCATTTT. Residues: CASSYIQGYNQPQHF. This chain joins TRBV4-1 and TRBJ1-5; 7 positions agree with TRBD1. The J segment lost 3 bases and the V segment lost 5 bases, leaving 7 bases of the junction unmatched. The CDR3 runs 15 residues. Germline V lookup: CDR1 MGHRA, CDR2 YSYEKL.

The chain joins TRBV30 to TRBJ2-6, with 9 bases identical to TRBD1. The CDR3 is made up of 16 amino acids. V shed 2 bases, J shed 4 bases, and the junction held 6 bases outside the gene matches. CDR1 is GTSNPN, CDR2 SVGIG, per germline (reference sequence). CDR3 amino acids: CAWSRQGEGGANVLTF. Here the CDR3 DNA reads TGTGCCTGGAGTCGACAGGGGGAGGGAGGGGCCAACGTCCTGACTTTC.

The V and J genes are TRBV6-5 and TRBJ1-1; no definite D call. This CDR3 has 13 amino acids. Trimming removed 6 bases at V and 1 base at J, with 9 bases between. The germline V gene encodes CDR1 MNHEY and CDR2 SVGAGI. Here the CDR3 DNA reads TGTGCCAGCAGCCTAGAGAGGAACACTGAAGCTTTCTTT. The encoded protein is CASSLERNTEAFF.

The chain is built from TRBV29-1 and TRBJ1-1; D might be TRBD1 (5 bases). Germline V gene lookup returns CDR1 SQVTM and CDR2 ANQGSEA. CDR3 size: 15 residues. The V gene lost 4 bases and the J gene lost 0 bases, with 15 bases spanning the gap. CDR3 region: CSVAGRMTLNTEAFF. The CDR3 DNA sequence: TGCAGCGTTGCAGGGCGGATGACTTTGAACACTGAAGCTTTCTTT.

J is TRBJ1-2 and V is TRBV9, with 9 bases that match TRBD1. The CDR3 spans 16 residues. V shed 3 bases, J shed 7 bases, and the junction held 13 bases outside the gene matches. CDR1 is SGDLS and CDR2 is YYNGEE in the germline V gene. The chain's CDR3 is CASSGVAHRGRGGYTF. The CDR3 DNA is TGTGCCAGCAGCGGGGTTGCCCACAGGGGGCGCGGTGGCTACACCTTC.

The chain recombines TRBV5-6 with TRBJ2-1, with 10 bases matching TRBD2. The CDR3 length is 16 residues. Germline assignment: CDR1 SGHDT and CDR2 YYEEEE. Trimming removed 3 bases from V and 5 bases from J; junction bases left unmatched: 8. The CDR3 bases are TGTGCCAGCAGCTGGGAAGGAGCGGGAGGGGACAATGAGCAGTTCTTC. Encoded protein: CASSWEGAGGDNEQFF.

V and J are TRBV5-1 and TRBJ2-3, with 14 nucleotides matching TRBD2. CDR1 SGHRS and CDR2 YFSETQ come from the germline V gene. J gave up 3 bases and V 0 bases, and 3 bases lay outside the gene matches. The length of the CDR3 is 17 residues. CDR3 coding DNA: TGCGCCAGCAGCTTGGGGACTAGCGGGGGGCTAACAGATACGCAGTATTTT. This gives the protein CASSLGTSGGLTDTQYF.

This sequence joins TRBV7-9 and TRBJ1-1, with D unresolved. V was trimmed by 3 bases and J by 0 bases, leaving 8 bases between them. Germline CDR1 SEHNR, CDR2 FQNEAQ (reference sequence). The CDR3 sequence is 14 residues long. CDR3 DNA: TGTGCCAGCAGCTTCCAGACTATGAACACTGAAGCTTTCTTT. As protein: CASSFQTMNTEAFF.